Following are 30 T cell receptor beta chains from one sample sequenced in a study of T-cell reconstitution after alpha-beta-depleted transplantation in children. This sample's TCRbeta library carried unique molecular identifier barcodes. TCRdb processed the PCR reads anew with MiXCR; each CDR3 protein has one entry. This table holds about 900,000 distinct CDR3 sequences, around 30% found once. The starting material was PBMCs, mostly from graft donor cells, obtained 360 days after TCRalphabeta/CD19-depleted stem cell transplant. Receptors were obtained from a boy younger than two who had a stem cell transplant for SCID, so the T cells may come from the graft donor.

The chain recombines TRBV12-3 or TRBV12-4 with TRBJ2-7; 13 bases fit TRBD2. This CDR3 comprises 15 residues. J lost 2 bases, V lost 6 bases, and 4 bases had no gene match. The DNA for the CDR3 is TGTGCCAGCAGACCGGGACTAGCGGGGACCTACGAGCAGTACTTC. It translates to CASRPGLAGTYEQYF.

This clonotype showed up just a few times. V gene TRBV20-1 combines with J gene TRBJ1-2; D is uncertain. The CDR3 runs to 14 residues. Germline V CDR1 and CDR2: DFQATT, SNEGSKA (reference sequence). V lost 4 bases and J lost 2, with 14 bases in between. In DNA, the CDR3 is TGCAGTGCTAAGGTCGCGGCAGTGAACTATGGCTACACCTTC. This sequence encodes CSAKVAAVNYGYTF.

This chain uses TRBV6-5 with TRBJ1-1; TRBD1 might be the D (5 bases). The CDR3 has 14 residues. From germline, CDR1 is MNHEY and CDR2 SVGAGI. V was cut by 1 base and J by 4 bases, with 10 bases left in between. This chain's CDR3 is CASSYFSGGTEAFF. DNA for the CDR3: TGTGCCAGCAGTTACTTCTCCGGGGGCACTGAAGCTTTCTTT.

This clonotype turned up a few times. This rearrangement joins TRBV10-3 to TRBJ2-5, with TRBD2 matching 15 bases. CDR1 and CDR2 (germline): ENHRY, SYGVKD. The V segment lost 10 bases and the J segment 4 bases; nucleotides outside the gene matches: 1. The CDR3 spans 13 residues. In nucleotides, the CDR3 is TGTGCCACGGGACTAGCGGGGGGAGAGACCCAGTACTTC. Its protein product is CATGLAGGETQYF.

The table lists this clonotype with many counts. This sequence joins TRBV27 and TRBJ2-7; the D is unclear. Germline CDR1 MNHEY, CDR2 SMNVEV (reference sequence). Trimming pared 5 bases from V and 0 bases from J, leaving 11 bases between. The length of the CDR3 is 14 residues. Written as DNA, the CDR3 is TGTGCCAGCAGTCCCCTTAAGAGCTCCTACGAGCAGTACTTC. Translating it yields CASSPLKSSYEQYF.

J is TRBJ1-1 and V is TRBV20-1, with D perhaps TRBD1 (6 bases). The germline V gene has CDR1 DFQATT and CDR2 SNEGSKA (reference sequence). V was shortened by 6 bases and J by 3 bases, with 17 bases between the two germline ends. There are 14 residues in the CDR3. CDR3: CSAGDRIGDTEAFF. CDR3 bases: TGCAGTGCGGGCGACAGGATAGGAGACACTGAAGCTTTCTTT.

The V and J genes are TRBV2 and TRBJ2-3; D is ambiguous. V was pared by 4 bases and J by 2 bases, with 10 bases between. The CDR3 consists of 14 residues. The germline V gene has CDR1 SNHLY and CDR2 FYNNEI. The CDR3 region is CASSVFFTTDTQYF. In DNA, the CDR3 is TGTGCCAGCAGTGTCTTTTTTACCACAGATACGCAGTATTTT.

The sample holds a few counts of this clonotype. The chain combines TRBV20-1 with TRBJ2-3, with D uncertain. V was cut by 0 bases and J by 2 bases, with 15 bases left in between. From germline, CDR1 is DFQATT and CDR2 SNEGSKA (reference sequence). This CDR3 comprises 16 residues. The DNA for the CDR3 is TGCAGTGCTAGAGATAGAGGTAGCTATGTCACAGATACGCAGTATTTT. Translation gives CSARDRGSYVTDTQYF.

The chain links TRBV4-1 to TRBJ2-2; D is unresolved. Looked up from germline, CDR1 is MGHRA and CDR2 is YSYEKL. This CDR3 has 16 residues. Trimming stripped 3 bases from V and 5 bases from J, with 16 bases between. As DNA, the CDR3 is TGCGCCAGCAGCCATCCATCGGAACTTCGGACCGGGGAGCTGTTTTTT. Its protein product is CASSHPSELRTGELFF.

The chain carries TRBV29-1 and TRBJ2-1; D is ambiguous. V lost 3 bases and J lost 4, with 4 bases in between. The germline V gene encodes CDR1 SQVTM and CDR2 ANQGSEA. The CDR3 loop spans 11 amino acids. The CDR3 DNA sequence: TGCAGCGTTGACGATTACAATGAGCAGTTCTTC. Amino acids: CSVDDYNEQFF.

This clonotype showed up just a few times. This rearrangement joins TRBV15 to TRBJ1-2; no reliable D call. CDR1 LNHNV and CDR2 YYDKDF come from the germline V gene (reference sequence). V lost 4 bases and J 3 bases, leaving 6 bases between the germline ends. The CDR3 is 12 amino acids. CDR3 protein: CATSTGDYGYTF. In DNA form, the CDR3 reads TGTGCCACCAGCACTGGGGACTATGGCTACACCTTC.

The DNA for the CDR3 is TGCGCCAGCAGCTCGCAACAGAGGTTTGGCTACACCTTC. It encodes CASSSQQRFGYTF. The J gene is TRBJ1-2, the V gene TRBV5-1; D uncertain. This CDR3 contains 13 residues. V shed 3 bases and J shed 7 bases, with 13 bases lying between them. From germline, CDR1 is SGHRS and CDR2 YFSETQ. Variable domain in full (rest from reference TRBV5-1 and TRBJ1-2): KAGVTQTPRYLIKTRGQQVTLSCSPISGHRSVSWYQQTPGQGLQFLFEYFSETQRNKGNFPGRFSGRQFSNSRSEMNVSTLELGDSALYLCASSSQQRFGYTFGSGTRLTVV.

The gene calls are TRBV20-1 and TRBJ2-5, with 10 nucleotides matching TRBD2. The length of the CDR3 is 13 residues. From germline, CDR1 is DFQATT and CDR2 SNEGSKA (reference sequence). With 5 bases clipped from V and 5 bases from J, the junction kept 5 bases outside the gene matches. The CDR3 spells CSAFTSGVETQYF. In nucleotides, the CDR3 is TGCAGTGCTTTTACTAGCGGGGTGGAGACCCAGTACTTC.

The J gene is TRBJ2-1, the V gene TRBV7-2; 9 nucleotides line up with TRBD2. Germline V gives CDR1 SGHTA, CDR2 FQGNSA. V was pared by 3 bases and J by 7 bases, with 10 bases of the junction left unmatched. This CDR3 has 16 amino acids. The CDR3 region has the DNA TGTGCCAGCAGCTTCTCGGCCAGCGGGGGGTGGAATGAGCAGTTCTTC. This codes for CASSFSASGGWNEQFF.

The chain combines TRBV27 with TRBJ2-7; D might be TRBD1 or TRBD2, each matching 6 bases. The V gene lost 5 bases and the J gene lost 1 base, with 12 bases spanning the gap. In germline, CDR1 is MNHEY, CDR2 SMNVEV (reference sequence). CDR3 length: 14 residues. The CDR3 region is CASSIRGRSYEQYF. DNA for the CDR3: TGTGCCAGCAGTATAAGGGGGAGGTCCTACGAGCAGTACTTC.

The rearrangement joins TRBV12-3 or TRBV12-4 to TRBJ2-3; TRBD2 aligns across 8 bases. V shed 4 bases, J shed 5 bases, and the junction held 11 bases outside the gene matches. This CDR3 has 16 amino acids. CDR3 nucleotide sequence: TGTGCCAGCAGTTCCGGGGCGGGGGGATTCATAGATACGCAGTATTTT. This sequence encodes CASSSGAGGFIDTQYF.

The chain has TRBV3-1 and TRBJ2-6; D remains unclear. Germline V gene data show CDR1 as LGHDT and CDR2 as YNNKEL (reference sequence). The CDR3 extends over 15 amino acids. V was cut by 4 bases and J by 4 bases, with 11 bases left in between. The CDR3 DNA is TGTGCCAGCAGCCGCACCAGTGCCGGGGCCAACGTCCTGACTTTC. Translated: CASSRTSAGANVLTF.

This clonotype was counted a single time. This chain joins TRBV19 and TRBJ2-1, with D perhaps given as TRBD1 or TRBD2 (6 bases each). CDR3 length equals 13 residues. Germline lookup yields CDR1 LNHDA and CDR2 SQIVND (reference sequence). Trimming cost V 5 bases and J 11 bases, with 16 bases left between them. CDR3 sequence: CASSLGGGTKQFF. CDR3 nucleotides: TGTGCCAGTAGTTTGGGGGGCGGCACTAAGCAGTTCTTC.

This clonotype was counted only a few times. The gene calls are TRBV24-1 and TRBJ2-7; 8 bases fit TRBD1. Germline V lookup: CDR1 KGHDR, CDR2 SFDVKD. Trimming removed 8 bases from V and 7 bases from J; junction bases left unmatched: 12. This CDR3 region has 14 residues. The DNA of the CDR3 is TGTGCCACCAACGCCCCGGACAGGGCAGGGGAGCAGTACTTC. As protein: CATNAPDRAGEQYF.

This clonotype was detected a few times. V is TRBV20-1 and J is TRBJ1-1; D not resolved. V dropped 5 bases and J dropped 3 bases, with 7 bases sitting between them. Germline lookup yields CDR1 DFQATT and CDR2 SNEGSKA (reference sequence). The CDR3 runs to 11 residues. As DNA, the CDR3 is TGCAGTGCTTACCGGGACACTGAAGCTTTCTTT. Translation gives CSAYRDTEAFF.

This clonotype was recorded a few times. V usage is TRBV6-5 and J usage is TRBJ1-4; TRBD1 aligns across 9 bases. Germline CDR1 and CDR2: MNHEY and SVGAGI. With V trimmed by 0 bases and J by 8 bases, 7 bases remained unmatched. CDR3 length equals 16 residues. CDR3 DNA sequence: TGTGCCAGCAGTTACTCAAACCTGGACAGGGGCGAAAAACTGTTTTTT. This encodes CASSYSNLDRGEKLFF.

The V and J genes are TRBV5-1 and TRBJ2-5, with 8 bases lining up with TRBD2. This CDR3 is built from 14 residues. The germline CDR1 and CDR2 sequences are SGHRS and YFSETQ. J was trimmed by 5 bases and V by 2 bases; bases with no gene match: 5. The DNA of the CDR3 is TGCGCCAGCAGCTTTACTAGCGGAGACGAGACCCAGTACTTC. It translates to CASSFTSGDETQYF.

This clonotype was counted a few times. The genes are TRBV20-1 and TRBJ2-2; D is perhaps TRBD2 (5 bases). The CDR3 length is 13 residues. V was trimmed by 8 bases and J by 7 bases, leaving 17 bases between them. Germline assignment: CDR1 DFQATT and CDR2 SNEGSKA (reference sequence). CDR3 in DNA: TGCAGTTTCCGGGATCTCCCAAACGGGGAGCTGTTTTTT. It specifies CSFRDLPNGELFF.

V gene TRBV5-1 combines with J gene TRBJ2-5, with TRBD1 as a possible D gene (7 bases). Germline V lookup: CDR1 SGHRS, CDR2 YFSETQ. V was cut by 2 bases and J by 1 base, with 24 bases left in between. There are 19 residues in the CDR3. CDR3 residues: CASSFGLGQIADLQETQYF. The CDR3 DNA reads as TGCGCCAGCAGCTTTGGCTTGGGACAGATAGCGGACCTCCAAGAGACCCAGTACTTC.

This sequence joins TRBV7-9 and TRBJ2-5; possibly TRBD2 for D (6 bases). The CDR3 covers 14 residues. V was cut by 4 bases and J by 1 base, with 10 bases left in between. Germline-derived CDR1 and CDR2 are SEHNR and FQNEAQ (reference sequence). This CDR3 reads CASSWRGAQETQYF. The CDR3 DNA follows: TGTGCCAGCAGCTGGAGGGGAGCCCAAGAGACCCAGTACTTC.

The chain joins TRBV9 to TRBJ2-2; D is unclear. The CDR3 is 13 residues long. Germline V lookup: CDR1 SGDLS, CDR2 YYNGEE. Trimming removed 3 bases at V and 6 bases at J, with 9 bases between. CDR3 loop: CASSAYSPGELFF. The CDR3 DNA sequence: TGTGCCAGCAGCGCCTACAGCCCCGGGGAGCTGTTTTTT.

This chain connects TRBV7-6 to TRBJ2-7; D is unresolved. CDR1 and CDR2 (germline): SGHVS, FNYEAQ. The CDR3 length is 13 residues. Between the trimmed V and J ends, which lost 1 base and 4 bases, there was a span of 8 bases. The chain's CDR3 is CASSLVHTYEQYF. The CDR3 DNA reads TGTGCCAGCAGCTTAGTTCATACATACGAGCAGTACTTC.

The CDR3 bases are TGCAGCGTTGTCGGAGGGACAGGGTCAGATACGCAGTATTTT. Translated, it gives CSVVGGTGSDTQYF. J is TRBJ2-3 and V is TRBV29-1; 9 bases map to TRBD1. Germline CDR1 reads SQVTM; CDR2 reads ANQGSEA. This CDR3 has 14 residues. J lost 4 bases, V lost 4 bases, and 6 bases had no gene match.

V is TRBV3-1 and J is TRBJ2-7; 12 bases map to TRBD2. Germline-derived CDR1 and CDR2 are LGHDT and YNNKEL (reference sequence). The trim removed 5 bases at V and 1 base at J, leaving 3 bases unmatched. CDR3 length equals 15 residues. For the CDR3, the DNA is TGTGCCAGCAGCAAGACTAGCGGGGGATCCTACGAGCAGTACTTC. It codes for CASSKTSGGSYEQYF.

The chain employs TRBV9 and TRBJ2-7; 7 bases line up with TRBD1. The CDR3 totals 15 residues. CDR1 is SGDLS, CDR2 YYNGEE, per germline. V lost 0 bases to trimming and J lost 2 bases; unmatched junction nucleotides: 5. CDR3 loop: CASSVAPQGTYEQYF. In DNA form, the CDR3 reads TGTGCCAGCAGCGTAGCCCCACAGGGGACCTACGAGCAGTACTTC.